These 31 T cell receptor beta chains share one sample of origin, sequenced in a study of blood T cell repertoires in COVID-19. Repertoires were generated with immunoSEQ multiplex PCR, while TCRdb's copy carries only in-frame clones and drops some. The data hold a few hundred thousand clones, with more than 75% observed a single time. Sequencing was carried out using PBMCs or T cells enriched from blood (not recorded which). The receptors originated from a young man in a cohort exposed to, infected with or recovered from COVID-19 (not recorded which).

The table lists this clone with a count of one. The V call is TRBV28, the J call TRBJ1-1; maybe TRBD1 (5 bases). Germline assignment: CDR1 MDHEN and CDR2 SYDVKM. The CDR3 totals 13 residues. V gave up 2 bases and J gave up 7 bases, with 11 bases separating them. CDR3 bases: TGTGCCAGCAGTTTACCACGGGGGATTGAAGCTTTCTTT. It codes for CASSLPRGIEAFF.

The rearrangement joins TRBV7-2 to TRBJ2-4, with 7 bases identical to TRBD2. The length of the CDR3 is 14 residues. Germline trimming cut 5 bases from V and 8 bases from J; bases unmatched to any gene: 9. From germline, CDR1 is SGHTA and CDR2 FQGNSA. CDR3 loop: CASSPGGIQDIQYF. CDR3 nucleotides: TGTGCCAGCAGCCCCGGGGGGATCCAAGACATTCAGTACTTC.

The gene calls are TRBV2 and TRBJ1-2; 7 bases fit TRBD1. CDR3 size: 16 residues. Germline CDR1 and CDR2: SNHLY and FYNNEI. J gave up 4 bases and V 8 bases, and 16 bases lay outside the gene matches. The CDR3 loop is CASLTSIGGEGYGYTF. The CDR3, as DNA: TGTGCCAGCCTTACTTCTATAGGGGGCGAGGGCTATGGCTACACCTTC.

This chain uses TRBV12-5 with TRBJ2-1; D is perhaps TRBD1 (6 bases). The CDR3 has 17 amino acids. Germline V gene lookup returns CDR1 LGHNT and CDR2 FRNRAP. Trimming took 6 bases from V and 1 from J, leaving 19 bases between them. The CDR3 spells CASGLYMARGSYNEQFF. The CDR3, as DNA: TGTGCTAGTGGCCTCTACATGGCCAGGGGTTCCTACAATGAGCAGTTCTTC. Using reference TRBV12-5 and TRBJ2-1 for the parts outside the CDR3, the full variable domain is DARVTQTPRHKVTEMGQEVTMRCQPILGHNTVFWYRQTMMQGLELLAYFRNRAPLDDSGMPKDRFSAEMPDATLATLKIQPSEPRDSAVYFCASGLYMARGSYNEQFFGPGTRLTVL.

This clone has only a few counts. J is TRBJ1-3 and V is TRBV5-8; D is ambiguous. Germline lookup yields CDR1 SGHTS and CDR2 YDEGEE. There are 15 residues in the CDR3. The V and J ends lost 1 base and 4 bases respectively, with 12 bases between them. The CDR3 loop is CASSLSGSPGNTIYF. The CDR3 bases are TGTGCCAGCAGCTTGTCCGGGTCCCCCGGAAACACCATATATTTT.

The V and J genes are TRBV6-1 and TRBJ2-7; 13 bases match TRBD2. Germline CDR1 is MNHNS and CDR2 is SASEGT. V trimming: 2 bases; J trimming: 2 bases; junction bases outside the gene matches: 6. The CDR3 runs to 17 residues. This chain's CDR3 is CASSETILAGGAYEQYF. The CDR3, as DNA: TGTGCCAGCAGTGAAACTATACTAGCGGGAGGGGCCTACGAGCAGTACTTC.

The J gene is TRBJ1-6, the V gene TRBV27, with TRBD1 matching over 7 bases. The CDR3 loop spans 19 amino acids. Germline CDR1 reads MNHEY; CDR2 reads SMNVEV (reference sequence). The V and J ends lost 1 base and 0 bases, in that order; junction bases with no gene match: 9. The CDR3, as DNA: TGTGCCAGCAGTTTATTGAGGGGGCTGGACAGCTCCTATAATTCACCCCTCCACTTT. Translated: CASSLLRGLDSSYNSPLHF.

CDR3 in amino acids: CASSLRISRDSLLWEQYF. Here the CDR3 DNA reads TGTGCCAGCAGTTTAAGAATTTCCCGGGACAGTCTCCTCTGGGAGCAGTACTTC. The V call is TRBV28, the J call TRBJ2-7; 7 bases are a match to TRBD1. The CDR3 has 18 residues. CDR1 and CDR2 (germline): MDHEN, SYDVKM. V shed 2 bases, J shed 7 bases, and the junction held 20 bases outside the gene matches.

The chain couples TRBV3-1 (or the pseudogene TRBV3-2) to TRBJ2-7; TRBD2 matches 7 bases. Germline V gives CDR1 LGHDT, CDR2 YNNKEL (reference sequence). CDR3 length: 13 amino acids. V was clipped by 4 bases and J by 6 bases; unmatched bases: 6. Here the CDR3 reads CASSLTRESEQYF. The CDR3, as DNA: TGTGCCAGCAGCCTCACGCGGGAGTCCGAGCAGTACTTC.

The chain couples TRBV6-5 to TRBJ2-7; weak D call: TRBD1 (6 bases). Trimming took off 7 bases at V and 2 bases at J, with 15 bases between the two ends. This CDR3 spans 14 amino acids. Germline CDR1 and CDR2: MNHEY and SVGAGI. The CDR3 protein is CASNPTGGAYEQYF. The DNA of the CDR3 is TGTGCCAGCAACCCGACAGGCGGCGCCTACGAGCAGTACTTC.

The chain joins TRBV5-1 to TRBJ1-4; a possible D gene is TRBD1 (5 bases). The V gene's germline CDR1 is SGHRS and CDR2 YFSETQ. The CDR3 spans 12 residues. Trimming cost V 3 bases and J 8 bases, with 8 bases left between them. The CDR3 DNA is TGCGCCAGCAGCTCGAACAGGGAAAAACTGTTTTTT. Protein: CASSSNREKLFF.

The rearrangement uses TRBV5-4 and TRBJ2-7; TRBD2 agrees at 11 bases. There are 15 residues in the CDR3. CDR1 is SGHNT and CDR2 is YYREEE in the germline V gene (reference sequence). Trimming took 4 bases from V and 2 from J; bases not matched to a gene: 5. CDR3 DNA sequence: TGTGCCAGCAGCAAGACTAGCGGGGCTACCTACGAGCAGTACTTC. This translates into CASSKTSGATYEQYF.

This clone was seen a single time. The chain is built from TRBV18 and TRBJ1-1, with D possibly being TRBD1 (5 bases). There are 13 residues in the CDR3. V was clipped by 3 bases and J by 6 bases, with 11 bases between them. Per the germline V gene, CDR1 is KGHSH and CDR2 is LQKENI. CDR3 DNA: TGTGCCAGCTCACCCGGGGGTCCCCCTGAAGCTTTCTTT. Translated, it gives CASSPGGPPEAFF.

The chain is built from TRBV7-3 and TRBJ2-5, with 7 nucleotides matching TRBD2. The germline V gene has CDR1 SGHTA and CDR2 FQGTGA. The CDR3 spans 16 residues. Unmatched junction bases numbered 8, after V lost 2 bases and J lost 2 bases. CDR3 sequence: CASSLYGGGVQETQYF. DNA of the CDR3: TGTGCCAGCAGCTTATATGGGGGAGGGGTGCAAGAGACCCAGTACTTC. The full variable domain, with the rest looked up from reference TRBV7-3 and TRBJ2-5, is GAGVSQTPSNKVTEKGKYVELRCDPISGHTALYWYRQSLGQGPEFLIYFQGTGAADDSGLPNDRFFAVRPEGSVSTLKIQRTERGDSAVYLCASSLYGGGVQETQYFGPGTRLLVL.

V usage is TRBV27 and J usage is TRBJ2-3; TRBD2 is a possible D gene (5 bases). Germline V gene data show CDR1 as MNHEY and CDR2 as SMNVEV (reference sequence). The CDR3 has 16 residues. V was clipped by 6 bases and J by 2 bases, with 18 bases between them. The CDR3 nucleotides read TGTGCCAGCAGCTTTCTGCCCAAGCGGAACACAGATACGCAGTATTTT. Translation: CASSFLPKRNTDTQYF.

The chain links TRBV7-3 to TRBJ1-1; the D is unclear. The CDR3 runs 15 residues. Germline V gives CDR1 SGHTA, CDR2 FQGTGA. Trimming cost V 1 base and J 3 bases, with 12 bases left between them. CDR3 region: CASSLMEIRDTEAFF. CDR3 nucleotides: TGTGCCAGCAGCTTAATGGAAATTCGGGACACTGAAGCTTTCTTT.

The J gene is TRBJ1-1, the V gene TRBV19; D is undetermined. This CDR3 is 14 amino acids long. Germline CDR1 LNHDA, CDR2 SQIVND (reference sequence). For the CDR3, the DNA is TGTGCAAGCGGGCTGGGGAGGTTAAACACTGAAGCTTTCTTT. Translation: CASGLGRLNTEAFF.

This clone showed up many times. The chain recombines TRBV5-1 with TRBJ1-4, with 7 bases matching TRBD1. CDR1 and CDR2 from the germline V gene are SGHRS and YFSETQ. CDR3 length equals 20 residues. The V gene end was trimmed by 0 bases and the J gene end by 0 bases; junction bases not matched to a gene: 14. The CDR3 region is CASSLGLRDRPPPTNEKLFF. As DNA, the CDR3 is TGCGCCAGCAGCTTGGGCCTCCGGGACAGACCCCCCCCAACTAATGAAAAACTGTTTTTT.

CDR3: CASSGLAGRLQTQYF. CDR3 DNA: TGTGCCAGCAGTGGACTAGCGGGACGTCTCCAGACCCAGTACTTC. The chain combines TRBV2 with TRBJ2-5; 11 bases line up with TRBD2. The V gene end was trimmed by 4 bases and the J gene end by 6 bases; junction bases not matched to a gene: 7. This CDR3 spans 15 amino acids. The germline CDR1 and CDR2 sequences are SNHLY and FYNNEI.

This rearrangement joins TRBV5-1 to TRBJ1-1; 7 bases match TRBD1. CDR1 and CDR2 (germline): SGHRS, YFSETQ. The CDR3 totals 13 residues. J was trimmed by 3 bases and V by 7 bases; bases with no gene match: 6. CDR3 in DNA: TGCGCCAGCGCATTCACAGGGGACACTGAAGCTTTCTTT. Translation: CASAFTGDTEAFF.

V gene TRBV19 combines with J gene TRBJ2-1; the match to TRBD2 covers 11 bases. Germline-derived CDR1 and CDR2 are LNHDA and SQIVND (reference sequence). The CDR3 has 15 amino acids. The V segment lost 8 bases and the J segment 4 bases; nucleotides outside the gene matches: 7. CDR3 in amino acids: CASWGGTSGYNEQFF. The CDR3 DNA is TGTGCCAGTTGGGGGGGGACTAGCGGTTACAATGAGCAGTTCTTC.

This clone was seen only a few times. The chain's CDR3 is CASSPGLAGVSTDTQYF. The CDR3 nucleotides read TGTGCCAGCAGTCCGGGACTAGCGGGAGTTAGCACAGATACGCAGTATTTT. The chain has TRBV6-6 and TRBJ2-3; TRBD2 aligns across 14 bases. From germline, CDR1 is MNHNY and CDR2 SVGAGI (reference sequence). Unmatched junction bases numbered 4, after V lost 5 bases and J lost 0 bases. This CDR3 comprises 17 residues.

This clone has a single count. The V and J genes are TRBV9 and TRBJ1-6; TRBD1 matches at 9 bases. The germline V gene has CDR1 SGDLS and CDR2 YYNGEE. The CDR3 loop spans 15 amino acids. The junction had 7 bases not matched to a gene; V was cut back by 4 bases and J by 8 bases. The CDR3 here is CASSLRDRVYSPLHF. CDR3 coding DNA: TGTGCCAGCAGCCTCCGGGACAGGGTCTATTCACCCCTCCACTTT.

The rearrangement joins TRBV5-1 to TRBJ2-1; 8 bases fit TRBD1. Germline CDR1 SGHRS, CDR2 YFSETQ. The CDR3 is made up of 15 amino acids. The J segment lost 6 bases and the V segment lost 0 bases, leaving 5 bases of the junction unmatched. The CDR3 DNA reads TGCGCCAGCAGCTTGGCCGTGACAGGGGTCAATGAGCAGTTCTTC. It codes for CASSLAVTGVNEQFF.

A few counts support this clone. The rearrangement joins TRBV28 to TRBJ1-6; maybe TRBD1 (5 bases). The CDR3 has 14 residues. CDR1 and CDR2 from the germline V gene are MDHEN and SYDVKM. V was cut by 6 bases and J by 10 bases, with 16 bases left in between. CDR3 loop: CASSRWGEGSPLHF. In DNA form, the CDR3 reads TGTGCCAGCAGCCGGTGGGGGGAAGGATCACCCCTCCACTTT.

The V call is TRBV9, the J call TRBJ2-3; TRBD1 matches 9 bases. V shed 4 bases, J shed 3 bases, and the junction held 9 bases outside the gene matches. The V gene's germline CDR1 is SGDLS and CDR2 YYNGEE. The CDR3 has 16 amino acids. The CDR3 loop is CASSKTTGGLTDTQYF. The CDR3 nucleotides are TGTGCCAGCAGCAAGACTACAGGGGGCCTGACAGATACGCAGTATTTT.

A word on this clone: A read error may produce the germline difference seen at one junction end. The chain couples TRBV7-7 to TRBJ2-2; 8 bases align to TRBD2. Germline V gene lookup returns CDR1 SSHAT and CDR2 FNYEAQ (reference sequence). This CDR3 is 16 amino acids long. The CDR3 DNA reads as TGTGCTAGCAGATCCTTAGCGGGAACGGACACCGGGGAGCTGTTTTTT. It encodes CASRSLAGTDTGELFF.

In this sample, this clone turned up once. The V gene is TRBV6-5, the J gene TRBJ2-1; 12 positions match TRBD2. The CDR3 loop spans 16 amino acids. The germline CDR1 and CDR2 sequences are MNHEY and SVGAGI. V shed 4 bases, J shed 9 bases, and the junction held 10 bases outside the gene matches. CDR3 protein: CASSSRPGLAGFEQFF. The CDR3 coding sequence is TGTGCCAGCAGTTCCCGGCCCGGACTAGCGGGATTTGAGCAGTTCTTC.

J is TRBJ2-6 and V is TRBV11-3, with D possibly matching TRBD2 (5 bases). CDR1 is SGHNT, CDR2 YENEEA, per germline. The V and J ends lost 5 bases and 4 bases respectively, with 9 bases between them. The CDR3 has 14 residues. CDR3 protein: CASSPTGGANVLTF. The CDR3 DNA sequence: TGTGCCAGCAGCCCCACGGGAGGGGCCAACGTCCTGACTTTC. Filled out from reference TRBV11-3 and TRBJ2-6, the complete variable domain reads EAGVVQSPRYKIIEKKQPVAFWCNPISGHNTLYWYLQNLGQGPELLIRYENEEAVDDSQLPKDRFSAERLKGVDSTLKIQPAELGDSAVYLCASSPTGGANVLTFGAGSRLTVL.

The gene calls are TRBV28 and TRBJ2-7; TRBD1 agrees at 8 bases. Looked up from germline, CDR1 is MDHEN and CDR2 is SYDVKM. Trimming took 5 bases from V and 1 from J; bases not matched to a gene: 7. The CDR3 is 15 residues long. The DNA for the CDR3 is TGTGCCAGCAGTGGTCCCGGGACAGGTTCCTACGAGCAGTACTTC. Translating gives CASSGPGTGSYEQYF.

V usage is TRBV28 and J usage is TRBJ1-1; 7 bases agree with TRBD1. The CDR3 has 14 residues. V gave up 6 bases and J gave up 5 bases; unmatched junction bases: 9. Germline CDR1 is MDHEN and CDR2 is SYDVKM. The CDR3 spells CASSDRAGVTEAFF. The DNA for the CDR3 is TGTGCCAGCAGCGACAGGGCCGGAGTTACTGAAGCTTTCTTT.